Reported below is one TCR beta chain. How the authors handled the data: Using reference gene primer amplification, nucleated cell counts were estimated. The repertoire was sequenced with immunoSEQ multiplex PCR; TCRdb's copy has only in-frame clones and lacks some. V, J and clone size were drawn from that table, and D and trimming were deduced from the DNA. The table shows approximately 30,000 clones, with 76% occurring only once. These data come from a study of blood T cell repertoires in COVID-19. At the level of the study: Donors in the United States, Italy and Spain gave samples during acute or convalescent COVID-19. Sample material is recorded as cDNA or gDNA derived from T cells, B-cell-depleted T cells, or PBMCs.

The germline V and J ends were trimmed by 1 base and 4 bases, with 8 bases remaining between them. The V gene's germline CDR1 is LGHDT and CDR2 YNNKEL (reference sequence). The CDR3 covers 15 residues. This receptor was identified in a man in his 70s with acute or convalescent COVID-19. The chain recombines TRBV3-1 (or the pseudogene TRBV3-2) with TRBJ1-6; maybe TRBD1 (6 bases). Specimen: peripheral blood. The CDR3 reads CASSQATGYNSPLHF. CDR3 nucleotide sequence: TGTGCCAGCAGCCAAGCGACAGGATATAATTCACCCCTCCACTTT.